This T cell receptor (beta chain) was recorded in a study of beta chain features in type 1 diabetes. General study points: VDJ junctions sequenced from type 1 diabetes patients showed fewer insertions and more deletions. Shorter templates might be favored by PCR, equally in patients and controls. There was no resolution here of whether HLA type influences TCRB rearrangement.

This clone has a count of ten or more. Its antigen remains unidentified. The CDR3 is made up of 12 amino acids. Isolation of CD4+ naive, central memory, regulatory and stem cell-like memory cells was achieved by sorting via CD45RO/CCR7/CD25/CD127/CD95/CD27. Every isolated RNA sample was fully reverse transcribed, so sequencing captured expressed TCRB transcripts. This table comes from immunoSEQ multiplex PCR, and its TCRdb copy is limited to in-frame clones, with some not included. Of 850,000 to 900,000 clones listed, 17% are singletons. The sequenced material came from naive CD4+ T cells from blood. V gene TRBV21-1 combines with J gene TRBJ2-1; TRBD1 reflects the table's D call only, with no check against the DNA. TRBV21-1 constitutes a pseudogene. The sequence derives from a woman aged 18-30 years in good health. The CDR3 coding sequence is TGTGCCAGCAGCAAAGAGGCCAGGGTGCCGTTCTTC. Translation: CASSKEARVPFF.